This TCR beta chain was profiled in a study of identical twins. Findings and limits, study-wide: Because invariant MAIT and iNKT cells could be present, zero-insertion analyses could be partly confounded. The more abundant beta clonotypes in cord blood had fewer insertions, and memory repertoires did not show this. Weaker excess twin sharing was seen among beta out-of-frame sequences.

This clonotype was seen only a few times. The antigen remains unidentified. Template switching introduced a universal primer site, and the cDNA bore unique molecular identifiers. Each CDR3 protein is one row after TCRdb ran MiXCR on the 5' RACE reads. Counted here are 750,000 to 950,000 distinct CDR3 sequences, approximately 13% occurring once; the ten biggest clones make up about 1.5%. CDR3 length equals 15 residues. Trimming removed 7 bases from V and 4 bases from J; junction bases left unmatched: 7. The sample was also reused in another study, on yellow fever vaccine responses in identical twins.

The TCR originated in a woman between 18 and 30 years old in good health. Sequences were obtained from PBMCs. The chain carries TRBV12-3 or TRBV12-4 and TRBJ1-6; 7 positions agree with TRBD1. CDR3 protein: CASNQGDSYNSPLHF. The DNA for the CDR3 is TGTGCCAGCAACCAGGGGGACTCGTATAATTCACCCCTCCACTTT.